The 18 T cell receptor beta chains below were found in one sample sequenced in a study of control samples from healthy donors and cancer patients (TCRdb year 2020). Library creation used the immunoSEQ multiplex PCR assay. The source is immuneACCESS, and TCRdb retained only in-frame sequences with V and J called. Part of the clones is not carried over; for the studies checked, unresolved V genes explain less than half of this, and the remainder is unexplained. The sample table shows about 140,000 clones, and 90% to 95% are seen once. Clones ranked in the top ten supply around 13% of the sample. Specimen: blood. These receptors were collected from a middle-aged man in good health.

The chain joins TRBV7-2 to TRBJ2-7, with D perhaps TRBD1 (6 bases). The V end was cut by 6 bases, the J end by 0 bases, with 12 bases between. The CDR3 is made up of 14 amino acids. CDR1 is SGHTA and CDR2 is FQGNSA in the germline V gene. The DNA for the CDR3 is TGTGCCAGCAGGAGGGGGATGAACTCCTACGAGCAGTACTTC. Translation: CASRRGMNSYEQYF.

The V call is TRBV29-1, the J call TRBJ1-1, with TRBD1 matching 7 bases. The CDR3 has 12 amino acids. Germline trimming cut 7 bases from V and 4 bases from J; bases unmatched to any gene: 6. Germline CDR1 is SQVTM and CDR2 is ANQGSEA. CDR3 loop: CSARQGGTEAFF. For the CDR3, the DNA is TGCAGCGCCCGACAGGGTGGCACTGAAGCTTTCTTT. Together with reference TRBV29-1 and TRBJ1-1, the CDR3 gives the full variable domain: SAVISQKPSRDICQRGTSLTIQCQVDSQVTMMFWYRQQPGQSLTLIATANQGSEATYESGFVIDKFPISRPNLTFSTLTVSNMSPEDSSIYLCSARQGGTEAFFGQGTRLTVV.

V is TRBV12-5 and J is TRBJ1-5; 9 nucleotides agree with TRBD1. The CDR3 length is 12 residues. Germline loops: CDR1 LGHNT, CDR2 FRNRAP. V trimming: 7 bases; J trimming: 11 bases; junction bases outside the gene matches: 6. The CDR3 spells CASAGTGFTQHF. CDR3 in DNA: TGTGCTAGTGCGGGGACAGGGTTTACCCAGCATTTT.

A single count supports this clone. The chain links TRBV30 to TRBJ2-7, with TRBD2 matching 13 bases. Per the germline V gene, CDR1 is GTSNPN and CDR2 is SVGIG (reference sequence). The CDR3 runs 15 residues. J gave up 3 bases and V 2 bases, and 4 bases lay outside the gene matches. The DNA of the CDR3 is TGTGCCTGGAGTCCCGGACTAGCGGGAGTCTACGAGCAGTACTTC. Its protein is CAWSPGLAGVYEQYF.

This clone came up once. The chain couples TRBV10-2 to TRBJ1-2; no clear D gene. CDR1 is WSHSY, CDR2 SAAADI, per germline. The CDR3 consists of 14 residues. Trimming cost V 2 bases and J 2 bases, with 9 bases left between them. CDR3 in DNA: TGCGCCAGCAGTGAGAGGGTCAGCAACTATGGCTACACCTTC. Translation gives CASSERVSNYGYTF.

Here the CDR3 reads CASSGGRGYYNEQFF. Here the CDR3 DNA reads TGTGCCAGCTCCGGTGGGCGGGGGTATTACAATGAGCAGTTCTTC. The rearrangement joins TRBV13 to TRBJ2-1; TRBD2 agrees at 7 bases. V trimming: 8 bases; J trimming: 4 bases; junction bases outside the gene matches: 11. The germline V gene has CDR1 PRHDT and CDR2 FYEKMQ (reference sequence). CDR3 length: 15 residues. Full variable domain (rest looked up from reference TRBV13 and TRBJ2-1): AAGVIQSPRHLIKEKRETATLKCYPIPRHDTVYWYQQGPGQDPQFLISFYEKMQSDKGSIPDRFSAQQFSDYHSELNMSSLELGDSALYFCASSGGRGYYNEQFFGPGTRLTVL.

This clone was detected only once. The chain recombines TRBV11-2 with TRBJ2-7; D is unresolved. The CDR3 runs to 12 residues. V lost 3 bases to trimming and J lost 4 bases, with 7 bases between them. Looked up from germline, CDR1 is SGHAT and CDR2 is FQNNGV. The CDR3 bases are TGTGCCAGCAGCTTCGCTGGGTACGAGCAGTACTTC. This encodes CASSFAGYEQYF.

The V call is TRBV2, the J call TRBJ2-7; TRBD2 is a possible D gene (5 bases). The CDR3 spans 13 residues. Germline V gene sequence: CDR1 SNHLY, CDR2 FYNNEI. The germline V and J ends were trimmed by 8 bases and 2 bases, with 13 bases remaining between them. CDR3 sequence: CASVGEFAYEQYF. The DNA of the CDR3 is TGTGCCAGCGTCGGGGAGTTCGCCTACGAGCAGTACTTC.

V gene TRBV24-1 combines with J gene TRBJ2-1; tentatively, D is TRBD1 (5 bases). The CDR3 consists of 13 residues. Trimming stripped 4 bases from V and 7 bases from J, with 10 bases between. Germline CDR1 KGHDR, CDR2 SFDVKD. The CDR3 here is CATSDPGRNEQFF. CDR3 in DNA: TGTGCCACCAGTGACCCAGGGCGGAATGAGCAGTTCTTC.

The rearrangement joins TRBV2 to TRBJ1-1, with D possibly matching TRBD1 (5 bases). This CDR3 region has 12 residues. V lost 4 bases and J lost 5, with 8 bases in between. CDR1 is SNHLY and CDR2 is FYNNEI in the germline V gene. The CDR3 coding sequence is TGTGCCAGCAGTGCAGGGAAAACTGAAGCTTTCTTT. Protein product: CASSAGKTEAFF.

The CDR3 nucleotides read TGTGCCAGCAGCGTAGCTGGGTCAGAGCGCACAGATACGCAGTATTTT. It codes for CASSVAGSERTDTQYF. The chain recombines TRBV9 with TRBJ2-3, with D hard to call. Trimming pared 0 bases from V and 1 base from J, leaving 12 bases between. CDR1 and CDR2 (germline): SGDLS, YYNGEE. The length of the CDR3 is 16 residues.

The genes are TRBV2 and TRBJ1-3; possible D gene TRBD1, 5 bases. Looked up from germline, CDR1 is SNHLY and CDR2 is FYNNEI. Trimming took off 7 bases at V and 1 base at J, with 20 bases between the two ends. The CDR3 loop spans 17 amino acids. The CDR3 DNA reads as TGTGCCAGCACTTTATCGGGACGGAGACAATCTGGAAACACCATATATTTT. Amino acids: CASTLSGRRQSGNTIYF.

The gene calls are TRBV7-2 and TRBJ2-7; tentative D call: TRBD2 (5 bases). The germline V gene has CDR1 SGHTA and CDR2 FQGNSA. This CDR3 contains 14 residues. Trimming left V 3 bases short and J 0 bases short, with 9 bases between. The CDR3 loop is CASSFLGGSYEQYF. The CDR3 nucleotides read TGTGCCAGCAGCTTCCTTGGAGGCTCCTACGAGCAGTACTTC.

CDR3 protein: CASSSGADTGELFF. The CDR3 region has the DNA TGTGCCAGCAGCTCCGGGGCAGACACCGGGGAGCTGTTTTTT. This chain connects TRBV11-3 to TRBJ2-2; D possibly uses TRBD1 or TRBD2 (5 bases each). The CDR3 consists of 14 residues. CDR1 SGHNT and CDR2 YENEEA come from the germline V gene. V was trimmed by 4 bases and J by 3 bases, leaving 9 bases between them.

The J gene is TRBJ1-2, the V gene TRBV10-3, with TRBD1 matching over 7 bases. The CDR3 runs 12 residues. The V gene's germline CDR1 is ENHRY and CDR2 SYGVKD. With V trimmed by 7 bases and J by 8 bases, 7 bases remained unmatched. CDR3 loop: CAIKKGAGGYTF. The CDR3 DNA sequence: TGTGCCATCAAAAAGGGGGCGGGAGGCTACACCTTC.

This clone was detected only once. The chain recombines TRBV7-8 with TRBJ2-2; 9 positions match TRBD2. Germline CDR1 is SGHVS and CDR2 is FQNEAQ. The CDR3 spans 16 residues. After removal of 4 bases from V and 4 bases from J, the junction contained 7 bases not matched to a gene. DNA of the CDR3: TGTGCCAGCAGCTCTAGGACTAGCGCCTCCACCGGGGAGCTGTTTTTT. It yields the protein CASSSRTSASTGELFF. The entire variable domain, with the rest obtained from reference TRBV7-8 and TRBJ2-2, is as follows: GAGVSQSPRYKVAKRGQDVALRCDPISGHVSLFWYQQALGQGPEFLTYFQNEAQLDKSGLPSDRFFAERPEGSVSTLKIQRTQQEDSAVYLCASSSRTSASTGELFFGEGSRLTVL.

The chain links TRBV28 to TRBJ2-2; the D gene is possibly TRBD1 (6 bases). With 4 bases removed from V and 0 bases from J, the gap between germline ends came to 12 bases. The CDR3 is 16 amino acids. Germline V gives CDR1 MDHEN, CDR2 SYDVKM. The CDR3 protein is CASSSLRGSNTGELFF. CDR3 sequence (DNA): TGTGCCAGCAGTTCATTAAGGGGGTCGAACACCGGGGAGCTGTTTTTT.

The CDR3 bases are TGTGCCACCAGTGATTGGACTACCAACGAGCAGTACTTC. Translating it yields CATSDWTTNEQYF. The V call is TRBV24-1, the J call TRBJ2-7; tentatively, D is TRBD2 (6 bases). With 2 bases removed from V and 5 bases from J, the gap between germline ends came to 9 bases. CDR1 is KGHDR, CDR2 SFDVKD, per germline. This CDR3 has 13 residues.